The rows below give T cell receptor beta chains drawn from one sample of a study of T cells expressing NK-cell markers. Reanalyzing the 5' RACE reads, TCRdb keeps one entry per CDR3 protein, without DNA. The sample has 150,000 to 160,000 distinct CDR3 sequences. Source material: blood T cells: a sorted CD56 or NKG2C T cell subset, CD4+ or CD8+ T cells, or bulk PBMC T cells (not recorded which). These receptors all stem from a woman in her forties or fifties in good health. CDR3s include the opening cysteine and the closing phenylalanine or tryptophan.

CDR3: CASSPESGSGETQYF
J: TRBJ2-5
V: TRBV12-3/TRBV12-4
length: 15

CDR3: CAARPRDSPGELFF
J: TRBJ2-2
V: TRBV24-1
length: 14

CDR3: CASSKVVEKLFF
J: TRBJ1-4
V: TRBV4-1
length: 12

CDR3: CSVTGTSGYEQYF
J: TRBJ2-7
V: TRBV29-1
length: 13

CDR3: CTGLAPTDTQYF
J: TRBJ2-3
V: TRBV29-1
length: 12

CDR3: CASSLGGSAGFIGTGELFF
J: TRBJ2-2
V: TRBV28
length: 19

CDR3: CATSLGGATDTQYF
J: TRBJ2-3
V: TRBV15
length: 14

CDR3: CASSQTQGELNEQFF
J: TRBJ2-1
V: TRBV4-2
length: 15

CDR3: CASSTGPTYEQYF
J: TRBJ2-7
V: TRBV27
length: 13

CDR3: CASSQYPGLAGGNEQFF
J: TRBJ2-1
V: TRBV4-1
length: 17

CDR3: CSARDVSGTYDEQFF
J: TRBJ2-1
V: TRBV20-1
length: 15

CDR3: CASSPHPGLNTGELFF
J: TRBJ2-2
V: TRBV27
length: 16

CDR3: CASSFSRGELFF
J: TRBJ2-2
V: TRBV5-6
length: 12

CDR3: CASSELLAGDSGANVLTF
J: TRBJ2-6
V: TRBV2
length: 18

CDR3: CASTGGFRFYNEQFF
J: TRBJ2-1
V: TRBV12-3/TRBV12-4
length: 15

CDR3: CSASRQNVWDEQFF
J: TRBJ2-1
V: TRBV20-1
length: 14

CDR3: CASSFRDSTYEQYF
J: TRBJ2-7
V: TRBV7-6
length: 14

CDR3: CASSDLSGGSYNEQFF
J: TRBJ2-1
V: TRBV6-4
length: 16

CDR3: CASSQGNVETQYF
J: TRBJ2-5
V: TRBV5-1
length: 13

CDR3: CASSLEGGEAFF
J: TRBJ1-1
V: TRBV7-9
length: 12

CDR3: CSVDYSDSQETQYF
J: TRBJ2-5
V: TRBV29-1
length: 14

CDR3: CASSIQQGGWTGELFF
J: TRBJ2-2
V: TRBV19
length: 16

CDR3: CAIQADWGQSPRGYTF
J: TRBJ1-2
V: TRBV12-3/TRBV12-4
length: 16

CDR3: CASSNPGTGVAETQYF
J: TRBJ2-5
V: TRBV7-9
length: 16

CDR3: CASGHRDYEQYF
J: TRBJ2-7
V: TRBV12-3/TRBV12-4
length: 12

CDR3: CASSPGTDSDLFIYGYTF
J: TRBJ1-2
V: TRBV7-9
length: 18

CDR3: CATARTGGDEKLFF
J: TRBJ1-4
V: TRBV24-1
length: 14

CDR3: CASTLIGLAGENNEQFF
J: TRBJ2-1
V: TRBV6-1
length: 17